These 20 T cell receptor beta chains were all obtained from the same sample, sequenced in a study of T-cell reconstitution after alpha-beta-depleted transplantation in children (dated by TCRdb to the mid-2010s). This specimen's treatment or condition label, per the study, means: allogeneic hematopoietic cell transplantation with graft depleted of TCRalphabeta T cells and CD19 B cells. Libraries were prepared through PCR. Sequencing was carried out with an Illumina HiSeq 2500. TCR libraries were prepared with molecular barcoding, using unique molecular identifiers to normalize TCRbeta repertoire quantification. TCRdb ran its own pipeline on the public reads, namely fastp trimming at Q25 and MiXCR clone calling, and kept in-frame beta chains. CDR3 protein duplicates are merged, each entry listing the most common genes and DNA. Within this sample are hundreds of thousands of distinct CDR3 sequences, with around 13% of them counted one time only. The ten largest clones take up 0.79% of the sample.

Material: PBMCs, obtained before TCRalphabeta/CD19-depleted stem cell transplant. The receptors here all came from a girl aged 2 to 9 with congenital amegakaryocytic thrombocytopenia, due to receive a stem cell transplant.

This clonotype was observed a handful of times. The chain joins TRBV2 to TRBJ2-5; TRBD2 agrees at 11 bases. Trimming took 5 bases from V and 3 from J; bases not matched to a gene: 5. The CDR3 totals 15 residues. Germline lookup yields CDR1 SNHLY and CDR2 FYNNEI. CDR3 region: CASSKLGLAEETQYF. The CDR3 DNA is TGTGCCAGCAGTAAATTGGGACTAGCGGAAGAGACCCAGTACTTC.

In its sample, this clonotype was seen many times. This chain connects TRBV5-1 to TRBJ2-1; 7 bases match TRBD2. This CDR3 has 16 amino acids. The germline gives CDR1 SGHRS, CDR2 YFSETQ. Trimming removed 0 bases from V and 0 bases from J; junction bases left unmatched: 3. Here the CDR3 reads CASSLELADSYNEQFF. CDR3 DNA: TGCGCCAGCAGCTTGGAGCTAGCGGACTCCTACAATGAGCAGTTCTTC.

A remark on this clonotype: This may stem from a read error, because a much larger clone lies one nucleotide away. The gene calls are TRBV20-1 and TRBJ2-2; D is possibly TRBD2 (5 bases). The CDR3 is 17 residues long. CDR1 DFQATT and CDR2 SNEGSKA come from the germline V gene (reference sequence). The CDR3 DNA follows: TGCTGTGCTAGAGATTATCGAGCGGAGAAAGCTACCGGGGAGCTGTTTTTT. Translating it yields CCARDYRAEKATGELFF.

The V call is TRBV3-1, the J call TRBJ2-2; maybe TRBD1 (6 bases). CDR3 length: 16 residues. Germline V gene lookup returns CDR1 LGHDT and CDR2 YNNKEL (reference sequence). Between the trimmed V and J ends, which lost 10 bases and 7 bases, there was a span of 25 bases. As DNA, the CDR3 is TGTGCCACCTCCCTGCCCGGGATTCAGGGGATCGGGGAGCTGTTTTTT. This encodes CATSLPGIQGIGELFF.

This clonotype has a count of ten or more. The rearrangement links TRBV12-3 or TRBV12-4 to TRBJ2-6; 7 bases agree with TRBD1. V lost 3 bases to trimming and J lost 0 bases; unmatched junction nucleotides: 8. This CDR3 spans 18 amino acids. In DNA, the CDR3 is TGTGCCAGCAGTTTGGGCAGGGGGACCCTCTCTGGGGCCAACGTCCTGACTTTC. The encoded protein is CASSLGRGTLSGANVLTF.

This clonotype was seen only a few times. The CDR3 loop reads CAISEGMVPIQYF. In DNA, the CDR3 is TGTGCCATCAGTGAGGGCATGGTACCCATTCAGTACTTC. The chain recombines TRBV10-3 with TRBJ2-4; D call uncertain. CDR3 length: 13 amino acids. V was cut by 2 bases and J by 9 bases, with 11 bases left in between. CDR1 and CDR2 (germline): ENHRY, SYGVKD.

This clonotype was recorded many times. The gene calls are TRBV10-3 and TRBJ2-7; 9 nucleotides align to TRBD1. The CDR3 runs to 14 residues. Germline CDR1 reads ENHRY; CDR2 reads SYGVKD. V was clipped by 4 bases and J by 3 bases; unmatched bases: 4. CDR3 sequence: CAISGPDRGYEQYF. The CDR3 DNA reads TGTGCCATCAGTGGCCCGGACAGGGGCTACGAGCAGTACTTC.

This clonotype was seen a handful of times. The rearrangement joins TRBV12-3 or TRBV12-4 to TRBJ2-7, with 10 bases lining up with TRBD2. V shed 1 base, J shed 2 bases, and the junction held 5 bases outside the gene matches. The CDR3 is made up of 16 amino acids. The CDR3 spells CASSLGTSGETYEQYF. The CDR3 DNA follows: TGTGCCAGCAGTTTAGGTACTAGCGGGGAGACCTACGAGCAGTACTTC.

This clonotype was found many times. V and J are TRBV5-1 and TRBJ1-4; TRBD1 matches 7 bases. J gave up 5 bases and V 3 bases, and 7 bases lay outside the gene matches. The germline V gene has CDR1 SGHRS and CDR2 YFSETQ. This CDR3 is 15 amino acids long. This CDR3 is CASSSGDSLNEKLFF. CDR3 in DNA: TGCGCCAGCAGCTCCGGGGACAGTCTCAATGAAAAACTGTTTTTT.

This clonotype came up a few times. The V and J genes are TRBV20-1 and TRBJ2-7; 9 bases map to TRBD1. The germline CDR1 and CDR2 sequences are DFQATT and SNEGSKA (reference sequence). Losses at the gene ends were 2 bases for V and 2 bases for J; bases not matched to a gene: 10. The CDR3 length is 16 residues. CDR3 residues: CSARPSAGQGAYEQYF. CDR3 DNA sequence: TGCAGTGCTAGACCCTCAGCGGGACAGGGAGCCTACGAGCAGTACTTC.

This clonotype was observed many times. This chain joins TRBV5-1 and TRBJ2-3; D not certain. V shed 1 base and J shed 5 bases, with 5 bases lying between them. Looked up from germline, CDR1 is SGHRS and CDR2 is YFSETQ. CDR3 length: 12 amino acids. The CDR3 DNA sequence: TGCGCCAGCAGCTTGAACGTAGATACGCAGTATTTT. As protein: CASSLNVDTQYF.

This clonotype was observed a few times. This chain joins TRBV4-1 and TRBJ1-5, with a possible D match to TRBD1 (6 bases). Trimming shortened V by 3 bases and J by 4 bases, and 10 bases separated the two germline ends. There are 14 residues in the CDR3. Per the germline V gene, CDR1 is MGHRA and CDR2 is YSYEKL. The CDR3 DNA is TGCGCCAGCAGCCAGATAAGGGGGAATCAGCCCCAGCATTTT. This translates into CASSQIRGNQPQHF.

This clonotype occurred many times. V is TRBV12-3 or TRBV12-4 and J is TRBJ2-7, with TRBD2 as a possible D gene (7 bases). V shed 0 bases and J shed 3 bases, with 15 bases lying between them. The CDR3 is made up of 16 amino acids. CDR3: CASSLAHGGGLYEQYF. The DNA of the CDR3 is TGTGCCAGCAGTTTAGCTCATGGCGGGGGCCTCTACGAGCAGTACTTC.

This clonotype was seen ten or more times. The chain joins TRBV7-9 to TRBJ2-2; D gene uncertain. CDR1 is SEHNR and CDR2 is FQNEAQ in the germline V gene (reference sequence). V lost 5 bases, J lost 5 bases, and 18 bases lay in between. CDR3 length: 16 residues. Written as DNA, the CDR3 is TGTGCCAGCAGCCCCAGCTTTGGACGGCAGACCGGGGAGCTGTTTTTT. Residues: CASSPSFGRQTGELFF.

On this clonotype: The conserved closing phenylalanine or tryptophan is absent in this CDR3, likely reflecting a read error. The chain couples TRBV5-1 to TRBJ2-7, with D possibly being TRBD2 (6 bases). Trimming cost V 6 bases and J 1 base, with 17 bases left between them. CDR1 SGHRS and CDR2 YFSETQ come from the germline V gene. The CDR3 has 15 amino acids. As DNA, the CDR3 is TGCGCCAGCATCCCGGGGGTGACAGAATCCTACGAGCAGTACCTC. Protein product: CASIPGVTESYEQYL.

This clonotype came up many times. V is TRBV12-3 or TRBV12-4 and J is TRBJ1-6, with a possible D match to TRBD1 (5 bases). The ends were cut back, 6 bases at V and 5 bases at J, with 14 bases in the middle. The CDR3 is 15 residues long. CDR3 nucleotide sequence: TGTGCCAGCAGAAATCCGACGGGGGATAATTCACCCCTCCACTTT. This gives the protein CASRNPTGDNSPLHF.

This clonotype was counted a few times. The CDR3 loop is CASSDRGSSDEQFF. CDR3 in DNA: TGTGCCAGCAGCGACAGGGGAAGTAGTGATGAGCAGTTCTTC. This chain links TRBV5-5 with TRBJ2-1, with 8 bases identical to TRBD1. The germline V gene encodes CDR1 SGHKS and CDR2 YYEKEE (reference sequence). This CDR3 spans 14 amino acids. The V and J ends lost 4 bases and 8 bases, in that order; junction bases with no gene match: 8.

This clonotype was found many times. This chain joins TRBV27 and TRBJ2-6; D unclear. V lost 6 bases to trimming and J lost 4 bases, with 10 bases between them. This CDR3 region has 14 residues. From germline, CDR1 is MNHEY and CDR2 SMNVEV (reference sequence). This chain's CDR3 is CASSPFPGANVLTF. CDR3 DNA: TGTGCCAGCAGCCCTTTTCCCGGGGCCAACGTCCTGACTTTC. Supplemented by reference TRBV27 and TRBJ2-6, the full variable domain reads EAQVTQNPRYLITVTGKKLTVTCSQNMNHEYMSWYRQDPGLGLRQIYYSMNVEVTDKGDVPEGYKVSRKEKRNFPLILESPSPNQTSLYFCASSPFPGANVLTFGAGSRLTVL.

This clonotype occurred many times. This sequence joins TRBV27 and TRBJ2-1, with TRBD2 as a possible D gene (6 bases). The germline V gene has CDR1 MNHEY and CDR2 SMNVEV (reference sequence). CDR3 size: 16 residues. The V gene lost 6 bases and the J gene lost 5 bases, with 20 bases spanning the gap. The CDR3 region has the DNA TGTGCCAGCAGCTTCATTCCGGGACTCCTAAACAATGAGCAGTTCTTC. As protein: CASSFIPGLLNNEQFF.

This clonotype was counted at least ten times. The DNA for the CDR3 is TGTGCCAGCATTATTCAGGGGTACAATGAGCAGTTCTTC. This gives the protein CASIIQGYNEQFF. This chain connects TRBV12-3 or TRBV12-4 to TRBJ2-1; perhaps TRBD1 as D (6 bases). The CDR3 covers 13 residues. Between the trimmed V and J ends, which lost 7 bases and 4 bases, there was a span of 11 bases.